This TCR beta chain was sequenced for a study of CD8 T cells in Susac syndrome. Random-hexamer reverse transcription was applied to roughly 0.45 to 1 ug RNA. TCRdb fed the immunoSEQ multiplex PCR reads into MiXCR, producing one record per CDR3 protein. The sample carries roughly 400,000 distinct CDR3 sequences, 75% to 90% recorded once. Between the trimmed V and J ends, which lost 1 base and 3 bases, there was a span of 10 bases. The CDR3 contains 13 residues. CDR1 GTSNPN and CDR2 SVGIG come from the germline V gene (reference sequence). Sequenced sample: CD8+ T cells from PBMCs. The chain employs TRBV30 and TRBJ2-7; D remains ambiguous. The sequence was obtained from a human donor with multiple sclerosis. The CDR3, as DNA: TGTGCCTGGAGTGATAGCCTGGTCTACGAGCAGTACTTC. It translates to CAWSDSLVYEQYF.